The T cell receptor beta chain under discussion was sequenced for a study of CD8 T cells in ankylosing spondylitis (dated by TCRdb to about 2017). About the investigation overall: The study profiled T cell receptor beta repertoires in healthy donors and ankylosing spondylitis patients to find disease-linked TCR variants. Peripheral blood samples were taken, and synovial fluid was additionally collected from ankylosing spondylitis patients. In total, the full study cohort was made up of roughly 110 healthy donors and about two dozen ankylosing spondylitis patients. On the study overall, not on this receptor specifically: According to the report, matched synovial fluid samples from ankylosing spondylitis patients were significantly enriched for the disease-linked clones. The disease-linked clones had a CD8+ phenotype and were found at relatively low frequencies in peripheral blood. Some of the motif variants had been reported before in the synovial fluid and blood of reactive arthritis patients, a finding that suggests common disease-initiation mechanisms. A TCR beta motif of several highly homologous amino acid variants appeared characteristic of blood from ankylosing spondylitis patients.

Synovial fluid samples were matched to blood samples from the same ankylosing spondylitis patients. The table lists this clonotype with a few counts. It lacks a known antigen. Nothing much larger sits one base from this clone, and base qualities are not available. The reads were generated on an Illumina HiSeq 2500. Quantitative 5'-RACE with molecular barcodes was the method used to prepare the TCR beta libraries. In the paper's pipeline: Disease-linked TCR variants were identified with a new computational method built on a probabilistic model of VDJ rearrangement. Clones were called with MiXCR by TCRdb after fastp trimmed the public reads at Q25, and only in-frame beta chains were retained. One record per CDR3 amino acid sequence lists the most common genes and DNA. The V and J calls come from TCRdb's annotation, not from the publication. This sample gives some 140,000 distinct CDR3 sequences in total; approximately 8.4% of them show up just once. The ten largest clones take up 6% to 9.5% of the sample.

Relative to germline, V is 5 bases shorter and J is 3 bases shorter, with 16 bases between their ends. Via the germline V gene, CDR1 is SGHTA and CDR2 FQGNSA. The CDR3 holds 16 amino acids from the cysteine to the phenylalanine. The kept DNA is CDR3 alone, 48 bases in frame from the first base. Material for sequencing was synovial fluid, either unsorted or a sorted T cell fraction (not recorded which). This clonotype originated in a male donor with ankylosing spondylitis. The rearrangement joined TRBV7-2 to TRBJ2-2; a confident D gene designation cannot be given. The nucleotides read TGTGCCAGCAGCCCAGCCTCGAGATGGGACACCGGGGAGCTGTTTTTT. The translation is CASSPASRWDTGELFF.